This TCR beta chain appears in the sequencing data of a study of T cell responses to AZD1222 COVID-19 vaccine. Measured with immunoSEQ multiplex PCR; TCRdb has only the in-frame clones, and not every one. The data hold about 160,000 clones, with around 92% observed a single time. For this clone: As yet, its antigen is unknown.

Findings of the study overall: The sample set comprised mostly white British donors with more females, and clonal diversity was possibly underestimated.

The germline V and J ends were trimmed by 1 base and 9 bases, with 10 bases remaining between them. Germline V gene data show CDR1 as SGHDN and CDR2 as FVKESK. The CDR3 is 13 residues long. The rearrangement links TRBV14 to TRBJ2-1; no clear D gene. The material sequenced was peripheral blood, taken on day 0 of MenACWY control vaccination. This receptor was identified in an adult in good health. The CDR3 loop is CASSQVTITEQFF. The CDR3 coding sequence is TGTGCCAGCAGCCAAGTAACCATAACTGAGCAGTTCTTC.